What follows are 2 T cell receptor beta chains derived from one specimen sequenced in a study of shared clonotypes between healthy human individuals (dated by TCRdb to the early 2020s). The library came from the immunoSEQ multiplex PCR assay. Held by TCRdb, this immuneACCESS table contains in-frame sequences only and omits some clones. Under half of the omission traces to an unresolved V gene where checked; the cause of the rest is unknown. The sample table records over a million clones; roughly 96% of these occur just once. The ten largest clones represent 1.2% of the sample. Sequencing input: naive CD4+ T cells sorted from blood. Taken with the paper, the label for cell subset or site translates to: CD45RA+ positively selected. Receptor source: a man aged 30 to 45 in good health.

This chain uses TRBV7-2 with TRBJ2-2, with 8 bases fitting TRBD2. V trimming: 1 base; J trimming: 4 bases; junction bases outside the gene matches: 5. The CDR3 loop spans 16 amino acids. Looked up from germline, CDR1 is SGHTA and CDR2 is FQGNSA. The CDR3 nucleotides read TGTGCCAGCAGCTTAGATACAGCGGGGGTCACCGGGGAGCTGTTTTTT. Encoded protein: CASSLDTAGVTGELFF.

The chain has TRBV27 and TRBJ2-7, with D tentatively TRBD2 (6 bases). The germline gives CDR1 MNHEY, CDR2 SMNVEV (reference sequence). Trimming took off 6 bases at V and 6 bases at J, with 18 bases between the two ends. This CDR3 has 14 residues. In DNA form, the CDR3 reads TGTGCCAGCAGCCTGGACCCCACCGGGGGCGAGCAGTACTTC. Its translation is CASSLDPTGGEQYF.